Listed below are T cell receptor beta chains from one sample, sequenced in a study of T cell repertoires in cytomegalovirus infection. TCRdb itself ran the reads through MiXCR, one entry per CDR3 protein. The sample holds some 700,000 distinct CDR3 sequences, roughly a third seen once. Sequencing was performed on PBMCs. Receptors originate from a human donor in good health (CMV status not recorded). Some clones in this sample may be carry-over from other donors' samples. Each CDR3 is given with its conserved first and last residue.

v_call	j_call	cdr3_aa
TRBV6-1	TRBJ1-1	CASSAPVEVFGWRTEAFF
TRBV7-9	TRBJ1-5	CASSLGDRGDQPQHF
TRBV2	TRBJ2-2	CASSDLAGGNTGELFF
TRBV2	TRBJ2-5	CASRVGLAGYAETQYF
TRBV20-1	TRBJ2-3	CSARDLSSLRISTDTQYF
TRBV5-1	TRBJ2-3	CASSPLSSGKSDTQYF
TRBV11-2	TRBJ1-2	CASSFNQARGYTF
TRBV28	TRBJ1-4	CASFGRANEKLFF
TRBV7-6	TRBJ2-2	CASSFLPGELFF
TRBV6-1	TRBJ2-7	CASSEIGPGYEQYF
TRBV11-2	TRBJ2-7	CASSTNFAYEQYF
TRBV19	TRBJ1-5	CASSPQTGIGNQPQHF
TRBV11-2	TRBJ1-6	CASSLEQNSPLHF
TRBV28	TRBJ2-4	CASSLHASGDTPDIQYF
TRBV7-4	TRBJ2-1	CASSLEAAVTSGVPNEQSF
TRBV27	TRBJ2-5	CASSLAAVGPQYF
TRBV6-1	TRBJ1-2	CASSLDGHGYTF
TRBV7-6	TRBJ2-3	CASSQGLAAPNTQYF
TRBV28	TRBJ2-3	CASSPPGQGIDTQYF
TRBV7-6	TRBJ2-2	CASSLDGVFRANTGELFF
TRBV12-3/TRBV12-4	TRBJ1-2	CASSLVGTGARGYTF
TRBV28	TRBJ2-2	CASRNRGGELFF
TRBV19	TRBJ1-4	CASSPERVEKLFF
TRBV28	TRBJ1-6	CASNLRDNPRSPLHF
TRBV6-1	TRBJ2-6	CASSEAESSGANVLTF
TRBV7-2	TRBJ2-7	CASSLGTGFEAYEQYF
TRBV20-1	TRBJ2-2	CSARVAVTGRIGELFF
TRBV12-3/TRBV12-4	TRBJ2-3	CATGDYASKIPKVYF